This T cell receptor (beta chain) was identified in a study of post-analysis software for immune sequencing data. Study-wide findings and caveats: Higher frequency in patients than in controls was seen for roughly five TRBV segments, with TRBV5-6, TRBV5-1 and TRBV20-1 among them.

A remark on this clonotype: Its antigen is as yet unknown.

Tagging with unique molecular identifiers was a feature of the TCR beta cDNA libraries. One entry per CDR3 protein results from TCRdb running MiXCR on the PCR reads. The sample holds approximately 730,000 distinct CDR3 sequences, approximately 44% seen once. The CDR3 runs to 15 residues. Germline V gene data show CDR1 as MNHNS and CDR2 as SASEGT. Between the trimmed V and J ends, which lost 3 bases and 0 bases, there was a span of 10 bases. The chain carries TRBV6-1 and TRBJ2-3; D may be TRBD2 (6 bases). Specimen: blood. The TCR comes from a girl aged 5-17 years with multiple sclerosis. CDR3 amino acids: CASSEIAASTDTQYF. CDR3 DNA: TGTGCCAGCAGTGAGATAGCGGCTAGCACAGATACGCAGTATTTT.